A single TCR beta chain is shown here with its context. Its binding antigen is unknown. No much larger clone is present one base from it, and per-base qualities are unavailable. The V and J ends are trimmed by 2 bases and 0 bases, leaving 11 bases between them. From the cysteine through the phenylalanine, the CDR3 covers 16 amino acids. Only the CDR3 part of the read is kept: 48 bases, read in frame from the first base. The CDR1 and CDR2 encoded by the germline V gene are MRHNA and SNTAGT. To demonstrate the VDJtools post-analysis software, TCR beta repertoires were profiled from the peripheral blood of 13 young patients with multiple sclerosis. Multiple sclerosis patients were children and adolescents aged about 6 to 15 years. This record belongs to a study of post-analysis software for immune sequencing data (dated by TCRdb to between 2014 and 2017). For context, the study as a whole: Disease courses on record covered relapsing-remitting, secondary progressive and progressive-relapsing multiple sclerosis, though some patients had no subtype annotation. The patient repertoires were compared against fewer than twelve previously published healthy control repertoires obtained from donors aged roughly 6 to 25 years. A subset of samples was prepared in parallel using single-end sample barcoding, then pooled and co-amplified after Illumina adapter ligation.

The method was PCR. Reads for this sample came from an Illumina HiSeq 2500. To reduce PCR and sequencing biases, unique molecular identifiers were built into the TCR beta cDNA libraries. Per 1 to 10 million input T cells, roughly 500,000 cDNA molecules were obtained, such that each molecule approximated one T cell. Patient libraries were prepared and sequenced with the same protocol used for the earlier healthy control dataset. Within a given batch, samples were prepared together, multiplexed and sequenced on the same HiSeq lane. From the authors' description of their analysis: MIGEC handled the raw barcoded reads, throwing out single-read molecular identifier groups before consensus assembly and CDR3 extraction. VDJtools was used for post-analysis of the clonotype tables, with diversity normalized by down-sampling every dataset to the smallest sample size. Repertoire overlap clustering matched CDR3 amino acid but not nucleotide sequences to correct batch-related cross-sample contamination. TCRdb ran its own pipeline on the public reads, namely fastp trimming at Q25 and MiXCR clone calling, and kept in-frame beta chains. For every CDR3 protein sequence, its rows merge into one entry that carries the most common genes and DNA. The V and J calls here are based on TCRdb, not the publication. The sample table holds hundreds of thousands of distinct CDR3 sequences, of which 59% were seen once. The ten largest clones add up to 11% of the sample.

Overall study results and their limits: Significantly lower normalized Chao1 diversity was found in multiple sclerosis patients than in controls, suggesting substantial peripheral T-cell clonal expansion. When samples were clustered directly using the F measure, samples prepared in the same batch co-clustered strongly, which prompted a batch-effect correction. Patients showed significantly higher frequencies than controls for a handful of TRBV segments, among them TRBV5-6, TRBV5-1 and TRBV20-1. The multiple sclerosis patient group was slightly younger than the control group.

Here the chain combines TRBV6-4 and TRBJ2-4; a confident D gene designation cannot be given. Sequenced material: blood. This sequence was found in a girl aged 2-10 years with multiple sclerosis. The nucleotide sequence reads TGTGCCAGCAGTGACACCATTACAGTAGCCAAAAACATTCAGTACTTC. Translated, this gives CASSDTITVAKNIQYF.